The 8 T cell receptor beta chains listed next were all sequenced from one sample in a study of cytomegalovirus exposure and HLA in healthy donors. PCR involved 60 Vbeta and 13 Jbeta primers. TCRdb's copy holds only in-frame clones and misses some; the assay was immunoSEQ multiplex PCR. Here the sample spans about 100,000 clones, 65% to 90% being singletons. The material sequenced was PBMCs. These receptors all stem from a woman between 70 and 85 years old in good health and CMV-seropositive.

This clone was seen a few times. The chain combines TRBV28 with TRBJ1-3; TRBD1 might be the D (6 bases). Germline loops: CDR1 MDHEN, CDR2 SYDVKM. This CDR3 region has 16 residues. V was trimmed by 6 bases and J by 2 bases, leaving 17 bases between them. The CDR3 DNA reads as TGTGCCAGCAGCCTACCAATACAGGGTGCTGGAAACACCATATATTTT. This codes for CASSLPIQGAGNTIYF. Based on the CDR3 plus reference TRBV28 and TRBJ1-3, the full variable domain is DVKVTQSSRYLVKRTGEKVFLECVQDMDHENMFWYRQDPGLGLRLIYFSYDVKMKEKGDIPEGYSVSREKKERFSLILESASTNQTSMYLCASSLPIQGAGNTIYFGEGSWLTVV.

The table lists this clone with a few counts. The genes are TRBV7-8 and TRBJ2-3; D might be TRBD2 (5 bases). The CDR3 covers 12 residues. V shed 6 bases and J shed 4 bases, with 8 bases lying between them. Germline V gene lookup returns CDR1 SGHVS and CDR2 FQNEAQ. The CDR3 loop is CASSFGADTQYF. Written as DNA, the CDR3 is TGTGCCAGCAGTTTCGGGGCAGATACGCAGTATTTT. Supplemented by reference TRBV7-8 and TRBJ2-3, the full variable domain reads GAGVSQSPRYKVAKRGQDVALRCDPISGHVSLFWYQQALGQGPEFLTYFQNEAQLDKSGLPSDRFFAERPEGSVSTLKIQRTQQEDSAVYLCASSFGADTQYFGPGTRLTVL.

The V call is TRBV4-2, the J call TRBJ2-5; D may be TRBD1 (5 bases). The J call is doubtful: the DNA matches TRBJ2-7 better. The CDR3 has 15 amino acids. Germline V lookup: CDR1 LGHNA, CDR2 YNFKEQ. The CDR3 DNA reads as TGTGCCAGCAGCCAAGATGGGGCCAGCTCCTACGAGCAGTACTTC. It is translated as CASSQDGASSYEQYF.

This sequence joins TRBV7-2 and TRBJ1-1, with 9 bases fitting TRBD1. Trimming cost V 5 bases and J 4 bases; bases outside gene matches: 5. The germline CDR1 and CDR2 sequences are SGHTA and FQGNSA. The CDR3 extends over 14 amino acids. The CDR3 sequence is CASSITTGGTEAFF. The CDR3 DNA is TGTGCCAGCAGCATCACGACAGGGGGCACTGAAGCTTTCTTT.

This chain links TRBV6-1 with TRBJ2-2, with a weak D call TRBD1 (6 bases). The V gene's germline CDR1 is MNHNS and CDR2 SASEGT. The CDR3 extends over 17 amino acids. V dropped 0 bases and J dropped 4 bases, with 15 bases sitting between them. The CDR3 DNA reads as TGTGCCAGCAGTGAAGCGAGAGGCAGGGGTGGCACCGGGGAGCTGTTTTTT. Protein: CASSEARGRGGTGELFF.

The chain is built from TRBV19 and TRBJ2-3; D is undetermined. Germline-derived CDR1 and CDR2 are LNHDA and SQIVND (reference sequence). V lost 1 base and J lost 0, with 5 bases in between. The CDR3 length is 14 residues. This CDR3 is CASSIAPSTDTQYF. DNA for the CDR3: TGTGCCAGTAGTATAGCCCCAAGCACAGATACGCAGTATTTT. The full variable domain, with the rest looked up from reference TRBV19 and TRBJ2-3, is DGGITQSPKYLFRKEGQNVTLSCEQNLNHDAMYWYRQDPGQGLRLIYYSQIVNDFQKGDIAEGYSVSREKKESFPLTVTSAQKNPTAFYLCASSIAPSTDTQYFGPGTRLTVL.

This rearrangement joins TRBV2 to TRBJ2-1; TRBD1 matches 7 bases. CDR1 and CDR2 (germline): SNHLY, FYNNEI. The CDR3 covers 15 residues. J was trimmed by 4 bases and V by 6 bases; bases with no gene match: 9. CDR3 in amino acids: CASRRQGSWYNEQFF. DNA of the CDR3: TGTGCCAGCAGAAGACAGGGTTCGTGGTACAATGAGCAGTTCTTC.

The chain uses TRBV6-1 and TRBJ2-3; possible D gene TRBD1, 6 bases. Germline assignment: CDR1 MNHNS and CDR2 SASEGT. The CDR3 contains 12 residues. With 8 bases removed from V and 6 bases from J, the gap between germline ends came to 12 bases. The CDR3 is CASGGIADTQYF. As DNA, the CDR3 is TGTGCCAGCGGGGGCATTGCGGATACGCAGTATTTT.